This note documents a single T cell receptor (beta chain) sequence. Its antigen is undetermined. The authors divided CD4+ cells into CD45RA+ naive and CD45RA-negative memory subsets. The CDR3 runs 16 residues. Germline V lookup: CDR1 GTSNPN, CDR2 SVGIG (reference sequence). With 0 bases removed from V and 7 bases from J, the gap between germline ends came to 18 bases. The sample belongs to a study of shared clonotypes between healthy human individuals. The study's findings and limits: Since donors were few, the genetic and exposure-history diversity represented was limited.

It was across several immunoSEQ plates that each subset's genomic DNA was evenly split. The method was immunoSEQ multiplex PCR; TCRdb's version includes in-frame clones alone and lacks a portion of them. The profile shows under 2,500,000 clones, approximately 94% of them singletons. The V gene is TRBV30, the J gene TRBJ1-4; D may be TRBD1 (6 bases). The specimen sequenced was naive CD4+ T cells sorted from blood. Indicated subset: CD45RA+ positively selected. This receptor was taken from a man between 18 and 35 years old in good health. For the CDR3, the DNA is TGTGCCTGGAGTGTACCTCGGGGGGCGCGGGTTGAAAAACTGTTTTTT. Its protein is CAWSVPRGARVEKLFF.